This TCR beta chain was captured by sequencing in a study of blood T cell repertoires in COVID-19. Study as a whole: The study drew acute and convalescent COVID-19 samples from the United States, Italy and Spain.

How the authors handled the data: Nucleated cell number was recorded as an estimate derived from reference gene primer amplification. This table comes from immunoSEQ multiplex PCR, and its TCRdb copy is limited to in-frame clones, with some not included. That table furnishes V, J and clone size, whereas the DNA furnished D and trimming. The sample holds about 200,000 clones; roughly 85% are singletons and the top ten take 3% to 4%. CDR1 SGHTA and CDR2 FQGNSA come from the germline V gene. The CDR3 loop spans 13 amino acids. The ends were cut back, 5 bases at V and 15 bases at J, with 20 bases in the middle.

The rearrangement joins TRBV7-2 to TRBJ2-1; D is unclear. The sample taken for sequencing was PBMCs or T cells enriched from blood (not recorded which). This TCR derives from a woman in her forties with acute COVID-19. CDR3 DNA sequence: TGTGCCAGCAGCGCACTGATTCCGATCAACCTGTTCTTC. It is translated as CASSALIPINLFF.